This TCR beta chain was sequenced during a study of T cell clonotyping in hematopoietic cell transplantation. The data were produced by immunoSEQ multiplex PCR, yet TCRdb's version contains in-frame clones alone and is incomplete. The data contain about 5,700 clones, around four fifths of them seen just once; the ten biggest clones take up under 30%. Worth noting for this clone: Its antigen is not known.

Germline V gene data show CDR1 as MNHEY and CDR2 as SVGAGI. The CDR3 length is 14 residues. V lost 0 bases and J lost 2, with 7 bases in between. Broader study findings: Without cell sorting, CD4 versus CD8 contributions remain unresolved.

Samples: about 28 days before transplant, then days 30, 100 and 180 after. The specimen comprised PBMCs, sampled 100 days after allogeneic stem cell transplant. V gene TRBV6-5 combines with J gene TRBJ2-5; no clear D. The sequence was obtained from a male patient aged 50 to 59 who had an allogeneic stem cell transplant from an unrelated donor, so the T cells may come from the graft donor. Some clones in this sample may be carry-over from other donors' samples. This CDR3 is CASSYSTQQETQYF. DNA for the CDR3: TGTGCCAGCAGTTACTCGACGCAGCAAGAGACCCAGTACTTC.